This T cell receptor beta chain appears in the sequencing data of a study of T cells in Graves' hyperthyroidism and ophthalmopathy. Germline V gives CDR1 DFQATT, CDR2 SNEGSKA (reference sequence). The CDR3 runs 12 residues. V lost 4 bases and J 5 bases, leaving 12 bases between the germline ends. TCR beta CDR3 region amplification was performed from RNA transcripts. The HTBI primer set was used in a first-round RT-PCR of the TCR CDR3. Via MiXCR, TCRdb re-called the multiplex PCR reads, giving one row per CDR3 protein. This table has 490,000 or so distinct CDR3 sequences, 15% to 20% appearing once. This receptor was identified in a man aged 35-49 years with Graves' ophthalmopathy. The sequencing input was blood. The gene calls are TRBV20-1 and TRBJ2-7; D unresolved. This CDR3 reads CSAIQGFNEQYF. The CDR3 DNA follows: TGCAGTGCTATACAAGGGTTCAACGAGCAGTACTTC.